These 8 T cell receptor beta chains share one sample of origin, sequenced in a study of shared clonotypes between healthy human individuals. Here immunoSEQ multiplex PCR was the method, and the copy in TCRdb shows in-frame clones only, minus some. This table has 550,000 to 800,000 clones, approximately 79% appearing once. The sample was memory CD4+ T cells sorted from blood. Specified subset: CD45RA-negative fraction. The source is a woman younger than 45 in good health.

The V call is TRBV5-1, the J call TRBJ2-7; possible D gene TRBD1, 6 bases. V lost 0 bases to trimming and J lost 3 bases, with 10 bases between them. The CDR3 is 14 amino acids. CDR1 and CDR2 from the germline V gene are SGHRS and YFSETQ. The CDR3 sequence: CASSLDRRGYEQYF. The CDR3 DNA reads TGCGCCAGCAGCTTGGACCGCAGGGGCTACGAGCAGTACTTC.

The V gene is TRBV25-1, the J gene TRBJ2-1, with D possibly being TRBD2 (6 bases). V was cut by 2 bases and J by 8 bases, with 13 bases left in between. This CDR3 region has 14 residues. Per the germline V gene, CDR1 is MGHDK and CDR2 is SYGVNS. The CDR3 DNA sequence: TGTGCCAGCAGTGAAGCCACGGGGGTTGATGAGCAGTTCTTC. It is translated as CASSEATGVDEQFF.

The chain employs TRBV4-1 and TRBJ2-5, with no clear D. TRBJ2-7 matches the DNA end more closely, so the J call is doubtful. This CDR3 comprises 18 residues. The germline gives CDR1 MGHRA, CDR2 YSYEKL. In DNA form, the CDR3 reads TGCGCCAGCAGCCACTCAAGAAGTCCCGGGTCCCTCACCTACGAGCAGTACTTC. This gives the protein CASSHSRSPGSLTYEQYF.

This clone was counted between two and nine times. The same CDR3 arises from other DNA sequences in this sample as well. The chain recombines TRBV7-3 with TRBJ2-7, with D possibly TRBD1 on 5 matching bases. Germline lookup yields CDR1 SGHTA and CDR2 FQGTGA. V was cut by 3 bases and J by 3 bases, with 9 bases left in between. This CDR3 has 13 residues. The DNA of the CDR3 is TGTGCCAGCAGCTTCGACAGCAACTACGAGCAGTACTTC. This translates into CASSFDSNYEQYF.

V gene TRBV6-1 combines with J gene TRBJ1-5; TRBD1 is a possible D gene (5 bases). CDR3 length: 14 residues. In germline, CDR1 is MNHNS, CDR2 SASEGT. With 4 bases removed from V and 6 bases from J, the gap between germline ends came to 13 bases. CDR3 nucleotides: TGTGCCAGCAGTGGTGGGGCCCCTGGTCAGCCCCAGCATTTT. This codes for CASSGGAPGQPQHF.

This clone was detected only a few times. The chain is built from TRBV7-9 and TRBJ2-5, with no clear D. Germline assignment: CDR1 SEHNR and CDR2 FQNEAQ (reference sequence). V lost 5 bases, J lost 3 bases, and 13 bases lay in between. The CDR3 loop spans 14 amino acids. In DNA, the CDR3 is TGTGCCAGCAGCCTAATAGCCGTCGAAGAGACCCAGTACTTC. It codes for CASSLIAVEETQYF.

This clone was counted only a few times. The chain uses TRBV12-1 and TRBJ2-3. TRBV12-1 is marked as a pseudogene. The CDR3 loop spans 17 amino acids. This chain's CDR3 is CASSFCPGPRPTDTQYF. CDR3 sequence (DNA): TGTGCCAGCAGCTTCTGTCCGGGACCGCGACCCACAGATACGCAGTATTTT.

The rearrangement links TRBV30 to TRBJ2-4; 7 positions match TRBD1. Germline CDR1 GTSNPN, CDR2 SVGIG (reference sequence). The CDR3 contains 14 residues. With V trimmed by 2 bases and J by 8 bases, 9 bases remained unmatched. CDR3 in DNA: TGTGCCTGGAGTATCGACAGGGTGCGGCACATTCAGTACTTC. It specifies CAWSIDRVRHIQYF.